Described below is a single T cell receptor beta chain sequence and its context. This clone showed up just a few times. This receptor's antigen is unknown. Base qualities are not at hand, and no much larger clone is one base apart. The cohort comprised 666 healthy bone marrow donors. At the time of sampling, all cohort members were nominally healthy, though unrecorded immune exposures were likely present. The donor tested CMV seropositive and was one of the 289 seropositive cohort members. Each donor provided a peripheral blood sample, and peripheral blood mononuclear cells were used for TCR beta sequencing. Genomic DNA was extracted from the blood cell samples with the Qiagen DNeasy Blood Extraction Kit. Receptors were amplified or captured by the immunoSEQ multiplex PCR assay. For the multiplex PCR, a mixture combining 60 forward primers for TCR Vbeta segments and 13 reverse primers for TCR Jbeta segments was used. The CDR3 region of rearranged TCR beta genes was amplified from genomic DNA by a multiplex PCR assay. The amplified TCR beta libraries were sequenced on the Illumina HiSeq System as 87-base-pair reads. The paper's processing steps were these. Across the 500 to 750 repertoires, a later analysis counted 80 million or so unique TCR beta chains, around 11 million of which were shared by at least two donors. Raw reads were error-corrected and collapsed into unique sequences with a nearest-neighbor algorithm that merged closely related sequences to remove PCR and sequencing errors. To assign V, D and J gene segments, CDR3 sequences were aligned to IMGT reference sequences. Each retained sequence needed at least a six-nucleotide match to both a V gene segment and a J gene segment. Rearrangements were classified as productive when the CDR3 lacked stop codons and remained in frame with V and J, and all other rearrangements were classified as non-productive. Following IMGT convention, CDR3 was defined as the stretch from the second conserved V-encoded cysteine to the conserved J-encoded phenylalanine. The earlier analysis of 500 to 750 of the donors excluded any sequence lacking an unambiguous match to a single V gene segment. An earlier analysis of 500 to 600 of the donors classified V segments as functional when productive rearrangements were above 56.7% and as segregating when the standard deviation between donors was above 5%. A statistical classification framework was built to diagnose cytomegalovirus status from the catalog of TCR beta chain sequences. A later analysis assigned V and J genes by comparing TCR nucleotide sequences with IMGT/GENE-DB human TR gene sequences. A later analysis assigned CDR3 sequences and most-parsimonious VDJ recombination scenarios with the TCRdist pipeline. In a later analysis, every TCR beta chain was defined by the combination of its CDR3 amino acid sequence and its V-gene family, and reads without a unique V-gene family were dropped. A later analysis removed roughly 590 highly shared, low-generation-probability nucleotide sequences to deal with suspected cross-contamination and a sequencing artifact. In a later analysis, a clonal expansion index was calculated for each public chain from normalized within-repertoire ranks of inferred template counts. In a later analysis, generation probabilities were computed using a VDJ recombination model fitted to out-of-frame rearrangements, and the results were checked against IGoR. In a later analysis, hypergeometric tests were used to score TCR-TCR, TCR-HLA and TCR-CMV co-occurrence, with a repertoire-size bias correction applied to TCR pairs. False discovery rates were estimated in a later analysis by permuting HLA or CMV assignments 20 times. In a later analysis, co-occurring TCRs were grouped with DBSCAN, and TCRdist sequence similarity was added when clustering was performed within HLA-allele-positive subsets. For co-occurrence clustering, repertoires with fewer than 30,000 or more than 120,000 public chains were excluded, along with roughly five repertoires with anomalous nucleotide sharing. TCRdb stores this immuneACCESS table with in-frame sequences only. Part of the clones is absent; in the studies checked, under half of the shortfall reflects unresolved V genes, and no reason is known for the rest. V and J calls and clone size are as listed in that table; D and trimming were resolved from the DNA. The sample yields about 130,000 clones; approximately 80% were counted once. The ten largest make up more than 4% of the sample.

The sample originates from a study of cytomegalovirus exposure and HLA in healthy donors (dated by TCRdb to 2016 to 2017). Regarding the study in general: In an earlier analysis of roughly 500 of the donors, 250 to 300 Gb of sequence data and approximately 120 million unique TCR beta sequences from about 190 million T cells were reported. The study used immunosequencing to profile the T cell repertoires of approximately 690 subjects and linked those repertoires to cytomegalovirus serostatus. An earlier analysis of 500 to 650 of the donors applied high-throughput TCR beta sequencing to assess whether each TCR beta V gene segment acted as functional or pseudogenic. All discovery cohort repertoires had been generated on a single sequencing platform. High-throughput TCR immunosequencing, statistical association of individual TCRs with disease status, and machine learning were combined to predict cytomegalovirus infection status. Along with the approximately 700-subject first cohort, a separate validation cohort of over a hundred different subjects was used. The study aimed to test whether cataloging public T cell receptors could reveal signatures of past pathogen exposure. Rather than using new phenotypic data, the later analysis identified candidate immune exposures from TCR beta sequences and from how often those sequences occurred across donors. The number of donors typed differed by locus, with about 629-640 for A, B, C, DRB1 and DQB1, more than 500 for DQA1, over 600 for DPA1, and around 430 for DPB1. Alongside the repertoire data, information on donor age, sex, ethnicity and CMV serostatus was compiled. Genome-wide SNP genotypes for about three fifths of the roughly 670 donors were used in a later genetic analysis, which treated that subset as a discovery cohort. A later analysis re-analyzed previously published TCR beta repertoires from approximately 670 donors and added high-resolution HLA genotyping to study TCR occurrence patterns. Among the roughly 430 genotyped donors, approximately 81% belonged to the genetic ancestry cluster associated with self-reported Caucasian donors. HLA typing covered class I and class II loci at four-digit resolution. Among 300 to 450 genotyped donors of the cohort, an average of about 240,000 unique TCR beta nucleotide sequences were sequenced per donor, roughly 18% of them non-productive. Because of strong linkage in the cohort, four to six DR-DQ haplotypes were treated as single units for association and clustering. An early release covering about 600 HLA-typed donors comprised about 290 gigabases of sequencing data and roughly 86 million unique TCR sequences.

The research as a whole found: Assigning TCR associations to individual alleles was difficult when HLA alleles, especially DR and DQ, strongly co-occurred. Presence/absence analyses assumed roughly uniform sequencing depth across donors, an assumption that may not hold. According to a later analysis, parvovirus B19, influenza, CMV and Epstein-Barr virus appeared linked to several top co-occurrence clusters. In vitro tests confirmed that three of the cytomegalovirus-associated TCR beta chains recognize cytomegalovirus antigens. In an earlier analysis of some 500 of the donors, most TCR beta V segments were observed in productive rearrangements about 87% or about 30% of the time, broadly matching IMGT annotations. A later genetic analysis reported fewer N-insertions in productive TCRs among donors in an Asian-associated ancestry cluster than the roughly 620-donor mean. The only immune exposure information available for the cohort was CMV serostatus. According to a later analysis, most CMV-associated TCR beta chains appeared to be HLA-restricted, and the HLA associations seemed to be driven largely by CMV exposure. This cohort had only TCR beta chains sequenced, and the lack of alpha or paired-chain data limited which features could be detected. A further reported finding was that TCR beta sequences accurately predicted the HLA-A and HLA-B alleles for most subjects in the first cohort. Approximately 18 rarely observed V segments, including chromosome 9 orphons, were excluded from the earlier analysis of several hundred of the donors because counts were too low. Some IMGT-functional V segments, including TRBV6-2 and TRBV6-3, could not be distinguished by the 87-base-pair reads and were therefore excluded. A later analysis associated 15,000 to 20,000 TCR beta sequences with specific HLA alleles at a false discovery rate of 0.05. V-gene and J-gene trimming of TCR beta chains was associated with a missense DCLRE1C variant in a later genetic analysis, and the association was replicated in an independent cohort. A later analysis found that TCR association rates varied across HLA loci, with DRB1 alleles showing the most associated TCRs and HLA-C alleles the fewest. It was suggested by the authors that the approach could potentially be generalized to other disease states and immunological phenotypes. Cytomegalovirus status was reported to be diagnosed by the classifier with high specificity and sensitivity in both the original and validation cohorts. Because some donors lacked HLA typing at each locus, the association tests relied only on the typed subset. In a later analysis, HLA-associated TCR beta chains showed more clonal expansion and lower generation probabilities than non-associated chains that were equally common. Linkage disequilibrium might explain the correlated functional status among segregating V segments, but an unknown experimental factor could not be ruled out. While some public TCRs were present in many individuals, most TCR sequences turned up only very rarely across donors. The study gave a list of under 200 TCR beta chains associated with cytomegalovirus. A group of highly shared sequence variants was considered likely to be a technical artifact of the sequencing pipeline.

The CDR3 measures 14 amino acids from cysteine to phenylalanine. The sequence is cut down to CDR3 DNA, 42 bases in frame from base 1. Unmatched junction bases come to 4, with V trimmed by 4 bases and J by 5 bases. From a lookup of the germline V gene (reference sequence), CDR1 and CDR2 are SEHNR and FQNEAQ. The clonotype was recovered from a male donor in good health and CMV-seropositive. The sequenced material came from PBMCs. This sequence uses TRBV7-9 and TRBJ1-1, with 10 central nucleotides matching TRBD1. DNA sequence: TGTGCCAGCAGCTACGGGACAGGGGAAACTGAAGCTTTCTTT. It is translated as CASSYGTGETEAFF. Beyond the CDR3, the reference TRBV7-9 and TRBJ1-1 genes provide the residues; the full variable domain reads: DTGVSQNPRHKITKRGQNVTFRCDPISEHNRLYWYRQTLGQGPEFLTYFQNEAQLEKSRLLSDRFSAERPKGSFSTLEIQRTEQGDSAMYLCASSYGTGETEAFFGQGTRLTVV.